The next 8 T cell receptor beta chains were all read from a single sample in a study of blood T cell repertoires in COVID-19. Sequencing was performed with immunoSEQ multiplex PCR; in TCRdb, only in-frame clones are kept and a portion is missing. Of a few hundred thousand clones in the sample, 87% were seen once. The specimen sequenced was PBMCs or T cells enriched from blood (not recorded which). The receptor source for this set is a woman in her 30s who had recovered from COVID-19.

The chain uses TRBV30 and TRBJ1-1; tentatively, D is TRBD1 (6 bases). V lost 2 bases and J lost 1, with 17 bases in between. The germline CDR1 and CDR2 sequences are GTSNPN and SVGIG (reference sequence). The CDR3 loop spans 16 amino acids. The CDR3 region has the DNA TGTGCCTGGAGTCGAGACAGGCTTTACCCGAACACTGAAGCTTTCTTT. This encodes CAWSRDRLYPNTEAFF.

The genes are TRBV9 and TRBJ1-5, with 7 positions matching TRBD1. V gave up 0 bases and J gave up 6 bases; unmatched junction bases: 6. Germline V lookup: CDR1 SGDLS, CDR2 YYNGEE. The CDR3 sequence is 15 residues long. CDR3 nucleotides: TGTGCCAGCAGCGTAGGACAGGGCCTCGGTCAGCCCCAGCATTTT. It is translated as CASSVGQGLGQPQHF.

The chain has TRBV28 and TRBJ1-5, with D tentatively TRBD1 (6 bases). Germline assignment: CDR1 MDHEN and CDR2 SYDVKM. The V end was cut by 7 bases, the J end by 4 bases, with 20 bases between. This CDR3 has 16 residues. The CDR3 DNA is TGTGCCAGCACCCCTCCCCGTGGGGGCTGGAATCAGCCCCAGCATTTT. Translating it yields CASTPPRGGWNQPQHF.

This clone was detected only once. The V and J genes are TRBV19 and TRBJ2-3; perhaps TRBD1 as D (8 bases). Germline CDR1 and CDR2: LNHDA and SQIVND (reference sequence). Trimming cost V 4 bases and J 5 bases, with 19 bases left between them. This CDR3 comprises 16 residues. CDR3 coding DNA: TGTGCCAGTAGTACCCCACAGGGGGGGAAAGGAGATACGCAGTATTTT. Translated, it gives CASSTPQGGKGDTQYF.

The CDR3 region has the DNA TGTGCCACCAGCGCAGGGGTAACTGGAAACACCATATATTTT. Its translation is CATSAGVTGNTIYF. The V call is TRBV15, the J call TRBJ1-3, with D perhaps TRBD1 (6 bases). Germline CDR1 and CDR2: LNHNV and YYDKDF (reference sequence). The germline V and J ends were trimmed by 5 bases and 2 bases, with 10 bases remaining between them. The CDR3 has 14 amino acids.

The CDR3 is CASSQLTGGFSPLHF. In DNA, the CDR3 is TGTGCCAGCAGTCAATTGACAGGGGGCTTTTCACCCCTCCACTTT. The chain couples TRBV6-5 to TRBJ1-6, with 10 bases fitting TRBD1. Germline values: CDR1 MNHEY, CDR2 SVGAGI. V shed 5 bases, J shed 9 bases, and the junction held 7 bases outside the gene matches. This CDR3 has 15 residues.

As regards this clone: The sample carries other DNA sequences with the same CDR3. The chain uses TRBV18 and TRBJ1-2; perhaps TRBD1 as D (6 bases). Germline CDR1 reads KGHSH; CDR2 reads LQKENI. V was cut by 3 bases and J by 6 bases, with 11 bases left in between. The CDR3 extends over 13 amino acids. The CDR3 DNA is TGTGCCAGCTCACCTAGACAGGAAGATGGCTACACCTTC. Encoded protein: CASSPRQEDGYTF.

V gene TRBV27 combines with J gene TRBJ1-2, with D possibly matching TRBD1 (6 bases). With 5 bases removed from V and 7 bases from J, the gap between germline ends came to 17 bases. The CDR3 loop spans 14 amino acids. Germline assignment: CDR1 MNHEY and CDR2 SMNVEV (reference sequence). CDR3 region: CASSPTTGSGGYTF. The CDR3, as DNA: TGTGCCAGCAGTCCGACTACAGGGTCCGGTGGCTACACCTTC.